This T cell receptor beta chain was sequenced in a study of T cell responses to AZD1222 COVID-19 vaccine. Only a few counts were recorded for this clone. Its antigen is undetermined. Findings and limits, study-wide: Nearly half of spike-specific TCRs reportedly target unmutated variant regions. Most donors were white British and more were female, and clonal diversity was possibly underestimated. Baseline seropositivity occurred in only 5 or 6 AZD1222 recipients.

Germline CDR1 SGHAT, CDR2 FQNNGV. Germline trimming cut 10 bases from V and 6 bases from J; bases unmatched to any gene: 18. This CDR3 is 15 amino acids long. The table came from immunoSEQ multiplex PCR; TCRdb's copy has only in-frame clones and leaves some out. The repertoire holds about 120,000 clones, with less than 90% as singletons. This material consisted of peripheral blood, taken on day 0 of AZD1222 vaccination. This rearrangement joins TRBV11-2 to TRBJ2-7; 7 nucleotides align to TRBD2. The TCR comes from an adult in good health. CDR3 region: CATKNTGLSIPEQYF. The CDR3 region has the DNA TGTGCCACCAAAAACACGGGACTATCAATCCCCGAGCAGTACTTC.